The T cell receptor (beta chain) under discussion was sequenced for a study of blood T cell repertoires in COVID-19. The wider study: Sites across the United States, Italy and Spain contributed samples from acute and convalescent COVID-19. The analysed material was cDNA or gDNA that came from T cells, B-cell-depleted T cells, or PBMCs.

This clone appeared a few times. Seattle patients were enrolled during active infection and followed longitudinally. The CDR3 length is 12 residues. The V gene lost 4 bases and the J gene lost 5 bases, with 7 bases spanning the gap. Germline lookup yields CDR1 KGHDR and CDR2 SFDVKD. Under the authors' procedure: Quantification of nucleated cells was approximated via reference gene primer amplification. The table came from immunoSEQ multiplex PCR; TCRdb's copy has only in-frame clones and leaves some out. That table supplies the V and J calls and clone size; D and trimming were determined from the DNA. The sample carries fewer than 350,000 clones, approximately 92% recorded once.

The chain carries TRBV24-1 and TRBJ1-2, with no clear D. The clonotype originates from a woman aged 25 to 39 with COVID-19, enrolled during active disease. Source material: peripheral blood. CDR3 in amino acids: CATSEREYGYTF. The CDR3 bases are TGTGCCACCAGTGAAAGAGAATATGGCTACACCTTC.